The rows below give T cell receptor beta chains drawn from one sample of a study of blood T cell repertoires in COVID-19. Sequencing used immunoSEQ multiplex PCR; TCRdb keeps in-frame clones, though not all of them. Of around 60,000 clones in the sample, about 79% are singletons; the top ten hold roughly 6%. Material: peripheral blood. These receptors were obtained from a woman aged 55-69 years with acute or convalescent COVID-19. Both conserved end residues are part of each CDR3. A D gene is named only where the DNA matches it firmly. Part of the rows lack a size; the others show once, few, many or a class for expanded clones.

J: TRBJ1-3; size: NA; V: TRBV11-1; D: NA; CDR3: CASSLGLRDTIYF; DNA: TGTGCCAGCAGCTTGGGACTGCGTGACACCATATATTTT
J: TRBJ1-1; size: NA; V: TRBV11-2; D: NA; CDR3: CASSRQENTEAFF; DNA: TGTGCCAGCAGCCGGCAGGAGAACACTGAAGCTTTCTTT
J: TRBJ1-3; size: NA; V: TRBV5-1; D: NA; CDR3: CASSLDVSYRNTIYF; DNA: TGCGCCAGCAGCTTGGACGTCAGTTATAGAAACACCATATATTTT
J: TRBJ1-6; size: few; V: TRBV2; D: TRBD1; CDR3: CASSLDRAGVNSPLHF; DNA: TGTGCCAGCAGCTTAGACAGGGCGGGTGTGAATTCACCCCTCCACTTT
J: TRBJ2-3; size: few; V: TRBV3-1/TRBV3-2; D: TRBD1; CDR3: CASSLGTVSTDTQYF; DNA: TGTGCCAGCAGCCTGGGGACAGTCAGCACAGATACGCAGTATTTT
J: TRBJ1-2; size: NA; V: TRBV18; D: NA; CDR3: CASSPDTRRWGYTF; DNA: TGTGCCAGCTCCCCCGACACCCGAAGATGGGGCTACACCTTC
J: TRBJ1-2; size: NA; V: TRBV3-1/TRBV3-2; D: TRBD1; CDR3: CASSPWDRVDYGYTF; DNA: TGTGCCAGCAGCCCATGGGACAGGGTAGACTATGGCTACACCTTC
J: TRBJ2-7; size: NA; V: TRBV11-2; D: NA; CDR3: CASSLAQVISYEQYF; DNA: TGTGCCAGCAGCTTAGCCCAGGTTATATCCTACGAGCAGTACTTC
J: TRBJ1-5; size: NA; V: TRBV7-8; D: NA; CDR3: CASSLEGVHQPQHF; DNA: TGTGCCAGCAGCTTAGAGGGGGTCCATCAGCCCCAGCATTTT
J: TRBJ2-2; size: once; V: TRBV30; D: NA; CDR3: CARRLENTGELFF; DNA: TGTGCCCGCCGACTAGAGAACACCGGGGAGCTGTTTTTT
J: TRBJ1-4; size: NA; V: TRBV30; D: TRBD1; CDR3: CAWSVRTGTATNEKLFF; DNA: TGTGCCTGGAGTGTACGGACAGGCACTGCAACTAATGAAAAACTGTTTTTT
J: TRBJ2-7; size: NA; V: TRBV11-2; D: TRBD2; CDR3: CASSPGGGGSYEQYF; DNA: TGTGCCAGCAGTCCGGGGGGGGGCGGATCCTACGAGCAGTACTTC
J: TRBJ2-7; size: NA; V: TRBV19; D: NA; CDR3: CASSQPFGTYHEQYF; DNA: TGTGCCAGTAGTCAACCCTTCGGGACATACCACGAGCAGTACTTC
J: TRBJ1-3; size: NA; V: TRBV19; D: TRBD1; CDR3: CATRDRPGNTIYF; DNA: TGTGCCACCAGGGACAGGCCTGGAAACACCATATATTTT
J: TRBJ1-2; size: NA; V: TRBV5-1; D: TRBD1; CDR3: CASSPGTGMGNYGYTF; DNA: TGCGCCAGCAGTCCCGGGACAGGGATGGGTAACTATGGCTACACCTTC
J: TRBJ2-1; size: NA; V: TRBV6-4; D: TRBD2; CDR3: CASSGSGGALNEQFF; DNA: TGTGCCAGCAGCGGAAGCGGGGGGGCCTTGAATGAGCAGTTCTTC
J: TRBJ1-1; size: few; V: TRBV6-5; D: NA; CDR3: CASSTTGYTEAFF; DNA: TGTGCCAGCAGCACTACAGGGTACACTGAAGCTTTCTTT
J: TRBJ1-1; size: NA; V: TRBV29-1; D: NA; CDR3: CSGGSQGVGAFF; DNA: TGCAGCGGCGGATCCCAAGGTGTAGGAGCTTTCTTT
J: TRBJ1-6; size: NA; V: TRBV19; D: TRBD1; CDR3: CASSIDGGQGTSRPLHF; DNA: TGTGCCAGTAGTATCGACGGGGGACAGGGGACTAGTCGACCCCTCCACTTT
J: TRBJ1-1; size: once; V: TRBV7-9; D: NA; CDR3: CASSAPGLQNTEAFF; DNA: TGTGCCAGCAGCGCACCGGGACTCCAGAACACTGAAGCTTTCTTT
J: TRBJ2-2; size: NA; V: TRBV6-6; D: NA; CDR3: CASSYSEGIGELFF; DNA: TGTGCCAGCAGTTACTCGGAGGGGATCGGGGAGCTGTTTTTT
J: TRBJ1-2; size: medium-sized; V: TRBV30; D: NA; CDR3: CAWSAGGSSIDGYTF; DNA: TGTGCCTGGTCCGCGGGGGGTTCGAGTATCGATGGCTACACCTTC
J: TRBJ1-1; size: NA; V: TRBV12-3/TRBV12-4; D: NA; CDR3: CASSLTKQGEAFF; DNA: TGTGCCAGCAGTCTCACCAAACAGGGTGAAGCTTTCTTT
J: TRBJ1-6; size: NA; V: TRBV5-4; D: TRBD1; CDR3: CASSRDRSNNSPLHF; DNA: TGTGCCAGCAGCAGGGACAGATCTAACAATTCACCCCTCCACTTT
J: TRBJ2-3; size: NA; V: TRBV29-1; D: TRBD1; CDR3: CSVLDRGDTQYF; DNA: TGCAGCGTGCTTGACAGGGGCGATACGCAGTATTTT
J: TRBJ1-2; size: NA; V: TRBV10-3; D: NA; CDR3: CAISDPDGLNYGYTF; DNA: TGTGCCATCAGTGATCCGGACGGACTTAACTATGGCTACACCTTC
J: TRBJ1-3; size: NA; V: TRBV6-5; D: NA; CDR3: CASSLGNTIYF; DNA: TGTGCCAGCAGCCTTGGAAACACCATATATTTT
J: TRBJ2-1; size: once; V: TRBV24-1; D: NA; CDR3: CATSDPTGNEQFF; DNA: TGTGCCACCAGTGATCCGACAGGTAATGAGCAGTTCTTC
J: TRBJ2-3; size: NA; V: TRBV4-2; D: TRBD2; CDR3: CASRIRAGGPSTDTQYF; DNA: TGTGCCAGCAGGATAAGAGCGGGGGGGCCTTCGACAGATACGCAGTATTTT
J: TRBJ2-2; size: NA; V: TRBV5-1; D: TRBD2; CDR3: CASTSRLAGGGGELFF; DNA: TGCGCCAGCACCTCTCGCCTAGCGGGGGGTGGCGGGGAGCTGTTTTTT
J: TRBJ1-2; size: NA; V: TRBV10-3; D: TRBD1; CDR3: CAISGSPGIPGQGYTF; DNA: TGTGCCATCAGCGGATCACCCGGGATTCCGGGACAGGGCTACACCTTC
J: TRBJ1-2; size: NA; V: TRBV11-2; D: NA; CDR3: CASSPRGGAGYTF; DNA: TGTGCCAGCAGCCCGCGGGGGGGGGCTGGCTACACCTTC
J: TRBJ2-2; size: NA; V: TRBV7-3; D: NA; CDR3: CASSFQGMNTGELFF; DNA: TGTGCCAGCAGCTTCCAGGGGATGAACACCGGGGAGCTGTTTTTT
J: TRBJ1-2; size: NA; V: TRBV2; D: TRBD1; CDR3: CASMQGAYNYGYTF; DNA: TGTGCCAGCATGCAGGGGGCCTATAACTATGGCTACACCTTC
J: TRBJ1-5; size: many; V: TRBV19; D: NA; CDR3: CATQPGRQLLTPQHF; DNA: TGTGCCACCCAACCTGGGAGGCAACTTCTTACGCCCCAGCATTTT
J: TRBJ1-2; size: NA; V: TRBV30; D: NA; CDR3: CAWSVSQGLYYGYTF; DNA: TGTGCCTGGAGTGTAAGCCAGGGACTGTACTATGGCTACACCTTC
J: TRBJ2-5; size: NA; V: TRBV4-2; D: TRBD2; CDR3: CASSQGGGGDGETQYF; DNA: TGTGCCAGCAGCCAAGGCGGGGGAGGGGATGGAGAGACCCAGTACTTC
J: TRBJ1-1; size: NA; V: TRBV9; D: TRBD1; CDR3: CASSVSGQGNTEAFF; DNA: TGTGCCAGCAGCGTATCGGGACAGGGGAACACTGAAGCTTTCTTT
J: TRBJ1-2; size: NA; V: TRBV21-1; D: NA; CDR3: CASIASRDRGANYGYTF; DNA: TGTGCCAGCATCGCAAGCAGGGACAGGGGGGCTAACTATGGCTACACCTTC
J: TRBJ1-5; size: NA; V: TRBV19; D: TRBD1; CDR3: CASTPRRGTGLNQPQHF; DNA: TGTGCCAGTACCCCTAGAAGGGGGACAGGGCTAAATCAGCCCCAGCATTTT